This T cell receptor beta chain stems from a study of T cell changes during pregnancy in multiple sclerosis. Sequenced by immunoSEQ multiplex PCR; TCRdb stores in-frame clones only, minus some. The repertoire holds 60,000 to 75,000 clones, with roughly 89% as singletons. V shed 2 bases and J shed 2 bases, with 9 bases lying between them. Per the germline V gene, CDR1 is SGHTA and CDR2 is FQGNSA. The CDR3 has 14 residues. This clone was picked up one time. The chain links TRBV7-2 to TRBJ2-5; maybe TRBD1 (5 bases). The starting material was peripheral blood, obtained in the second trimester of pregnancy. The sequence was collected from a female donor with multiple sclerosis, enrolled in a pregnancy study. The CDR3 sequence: CASSLFRTQETQYF. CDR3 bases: TGTGCCAGCAGCTTATTCCGGACACAAGAGACCCAGTACTTC. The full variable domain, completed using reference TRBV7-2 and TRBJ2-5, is GAGVSQSPSNKVTEKGKDVELRCDPISGHTALYWYRQSLGQGLEFLIYFQGNSAPDKSGLPSDRFSAERTGGSVSTLTIQRTQQEDSAVYLCASSLFRTQETQYFGPGTRLLVL.